In its sample, the clone carrying this T cell receptor beta chain was seen many times. What it binds is unknown. TCRdb reprocessed the reads via MiXCR and lists one record per CDR3 protein. The sample records around 450,000 distinct CDR3 sequences, about 11% being singletons. This CDR3 comprises 14 residues. Trimming took 5 bases from V and 0 from J; bases not matched to a gene: 3. The data originate from a study of T cell repertoires in cytomegalovirus infection. Across the whole study: It can be stated that public TCR beta signatures indicated CMV infection as well as a matching HLA type.

Study-wide results and limits: The ex vivo response was dominated by HLA-C-restricted CMV-specific TCR beta clonotypes. Of the TCR beta families, the public ones yielded a cumulative frequency that identified carriers of CMV plus the relevant HLA.

This chain uses TRBV12-3 or TRBV12-4 with TRBJ2-5; TRBD1 agrees at 7 bases. Sequenced: PBMCs. The TCR comes from a human donor in good health (CMV status not recorded). Some clones in this sample may be carry-over from other donors' samples. This CDR3 reads CASSKQGYQETQYF. The CDR3 nucleotides read TGTGCCAGCAGTAAACAGGGGTACCAAGAGACCCAGTACTTC.